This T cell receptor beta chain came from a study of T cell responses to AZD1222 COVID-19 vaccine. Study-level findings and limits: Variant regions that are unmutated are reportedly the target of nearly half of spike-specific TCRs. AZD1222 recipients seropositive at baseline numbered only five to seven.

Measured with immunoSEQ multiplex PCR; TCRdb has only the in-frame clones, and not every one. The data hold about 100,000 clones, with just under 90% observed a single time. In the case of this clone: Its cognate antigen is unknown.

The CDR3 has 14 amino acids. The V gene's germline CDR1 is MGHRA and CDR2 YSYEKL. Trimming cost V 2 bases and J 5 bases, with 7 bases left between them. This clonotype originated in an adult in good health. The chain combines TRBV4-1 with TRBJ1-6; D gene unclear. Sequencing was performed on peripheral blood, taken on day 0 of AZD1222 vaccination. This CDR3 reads CASSQWENNSPLHF. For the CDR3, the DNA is TGCGCCAGCAGCCAATGGGAGAATAATTCACCCCTCCACTTT.